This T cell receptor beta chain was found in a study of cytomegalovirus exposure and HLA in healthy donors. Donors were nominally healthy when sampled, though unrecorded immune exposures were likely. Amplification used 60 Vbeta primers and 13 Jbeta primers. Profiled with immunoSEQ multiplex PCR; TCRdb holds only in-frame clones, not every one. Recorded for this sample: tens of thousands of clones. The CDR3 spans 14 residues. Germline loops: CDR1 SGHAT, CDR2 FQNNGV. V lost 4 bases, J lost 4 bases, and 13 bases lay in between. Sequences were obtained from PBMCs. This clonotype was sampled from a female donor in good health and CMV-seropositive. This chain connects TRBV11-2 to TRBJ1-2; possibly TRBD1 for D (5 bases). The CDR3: CASSWQGVSYGYTF. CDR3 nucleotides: TGTGCCAGCAGCTGGCAGGGTGTAAGCTATGGCTACACCTTC. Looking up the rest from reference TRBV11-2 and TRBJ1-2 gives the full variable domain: EAGVAQSPRYKIIEKRQSVAFWCNPISGHATLYWYQQILGQGPKLLIQFQNNGVVDDSQLPKDRFSAERLKGVDSTLKIQPAKLEDSAVYLCASSWQGVSYGYTFGSGTRLTVV.